This record looks at one T cell receptor (beta chain) sequence and its context. Its antigen is unknown. This CDR3 contains 15 residues. Per germline, CDR1 SGHVS and CDR2 FNYEAQ. V lost 1 base and J lost 2, with 12 bases in between. Treatment denoted: roughly 18 received Ad26.COV2.S at low or high dose, single or two shots; about five received placebo; per-sample allocation not given. Samples came from day 63 after the first vaccine or placebo injection. This sample was taken from a study of Ad26.COV2.S vaccination and SARS-CoV-2 variants. Study-wide findings and caveats: After vaccination, substantial breadth of spike-specific CD8+ and CD4+ responses was reported.

The data were produced by immunoSEQ multiplex PCR, yet TCRdb's version contains in-frame clones alone and is incomplete. This sample has about 480,000 clones; 87% occur once, and the top ten carry about 13%. The source is a person aged 18 to 59 who received the Ad26.COV2.S COVID-19 vaccine or a placebo. The chain couples TRBV7-6 to TRBJ2-7; D is possibly TRBD2 (6 bases). The material was peripheral blood, obtained in a trial of Ad26.COV2.S vaccine versus placebo. The CDR3 protein is CASSLGRDPPYEQYF. CDR3 bases: TGTGCCAGCAGCTTAGGGAGGGACCCCCCCTACGAGCAGTACTTC.